This TCR beta chain emerged from a study of T cells after yellow fever vaccination. The CDR3 runs 16 residues. V shed 2 bases, J shed 6 bases, and the junction held 11 bases outside the gene matches. In TCRdb, the 5' RACE reads were re-called with MiXCR into one record per CDR3 protein. The sample holds some 560,000 distinct CDR3 sequences, roughly a sixth seen once. The sequence was collected from a man in his late teens or twenties who received the YFV17D yellow fever vaccine. This specimen was PBMCs, taken roughly 5 days after the first yellow fever vaccination. The J gene is TRBJ2-7, the V gene TRBV23-1; 9 bases match TRBD1. TRBV23-1 is an ORF, and what it does is uncertain. DNA for the CDR3: TGCGCCAGCAGTCAACTTTCCGGGACAGGGACGGGCGAGCAGTACTTC. This encodes CASSQLSGTGTGEQYF.